The 2 T cell receptor beta chains below come from one sample, sequenced in a study of tissue T cells after allogeneic stem cell transplantation. Assay: immunoSEQ multiplex PCR; the TCRdb copy retains only in-frame clones and omits some. Among 2,500 to 3,000 clones listed, approximately 60% were seen once. Sample time point: mouse harvest day 7 after allogeneic transplant. Tail vein injection delivered 10^7 T-cell-depleted bone marrow cells and 10^6 splenic CD5+ T cells. The sequenced material came from gut tissue. The receptors were sampled from a female BALB/c mouse given C57BL/6 T cells with graft-versus-host disease after an allogeneic hematopoietic cell transplant.

With regard to this clone: Mouse gene names apply. The CDR3 extends 1 residue past the end of the read, so its final part is completed from the germline J gene. V is TRBV26 and J is TRBJ2-4, with 7 bases that match TRBD2. Per the germline V gene, CDR1 is KGHPV and CDR2 is FQNQEV (reference sequence). V shed 2 bases and J 1 base; nucleotides not matched to a gene: 0. The CDR3 consists of 14 residues. The part of the CDR3 DNA that was read is TGTGCCAGCAGTCTGGGGGGGGGTCAAAACACCTTGTAC. This translates into CASSLGGGQNTLY. In full, the CDR3 is CASSLGGGQNTLYF.

A remark on this clone: Gene names denote mouse genes. The CDR3 is cut off 1 residue early in the read; its end comes from the germline J gene. The J gene is TRBJ1-6, the V gene TRBV3; the D is unclear. TRBJ1-6 is an ORF for which the function is uncertain. CDR3 length equals 13 residues. Trimming pared 2 bases from V and 5 bases from J, leaving 4 bases between. Germline loops: CDR1 SNHLY, CDR2 FYNGKV (reference sequence). The part of the CDR3 DNA that was read is TGTGCCAGCAGCTTATCGGATAATTCGCCCCTCTAC. Protein sequence: CASSLSDNSPLY. The whole CDR3 sequence is CASSLSDNSPLYF.